The clone carrying this TCR beta chain was picked up a small number of times. Original methodology: Counts of nucleated cells, estimated from reference gene primer amplification, were obtained. Data came from immunoSEQ multiplex PCR; TCRdb stores just in-frame clones and leaves some out. The V and J calls and clone size come from that table; D and trimming were worked out from the DNA. The data hold fewer than 80,000 clones, with approximately 84% observed a single time. In germline, CDR1 is LGHNA, CDR2 YNFKEQ. The V and J ends lost 2 bases and 6 bases, in that order; junction bases with no gene match: 7. The CDR3 is 16 residues long. This specimen comes from a study of blood T cell repertoires in COVID-19. At the level of the study: The United States, Italy and Spain provided the acute and convalescent COVID-19 samples. T cells, B-cell-depleted T cells, or PBMCs supplied cDNA or gDNA.

Seattle-derived patients entered the study during active infection and were followed longitudinally. The clonotype comes from a man in his forties or fifties with COVID-19, enrolled during active disease. The sample taken for sequencing was peripheral blood. The J gene is TRBJ2-2, the V gene TRBV4-2; 9 bases are a match to TRBD2. CDR3 nucleotides: TGTGCCAGCAGCCAAAGTCTAGCGGGGATGGCCGGGGAGCTGTTTTTT. Translated: CASSQSLAGMAGELFF.